Listed below are T cell receptor beta chains from one sample, sequenced in a study of naive and memory T cell subsets. From the UMI-ligation and nested PCR reads, TCRdb called clonotypes with MiXCR, one entry per CDR3 protein. The data contain 140,000 to 150,000 distinct CDR3 sequences, 20% to 25% of them seen just once; the ten biggest clones take up approximately 0.1%. The sample was naive CD4+ T cells from blood. The receptors come from a human donor in good health. Both conserved end residues are part of each CDR3. A D gene is named only where the DNA matches it firmly. Rows give clone size only sometimes, using once, few, many, or a class for an expanded clone.

clone size,J gene,V gene,D gene,CDR3 protein,CDR3 DNA
few,TRBJ2-5,TRBV20-1,.,CSAGAVGGRTQYF,TGCAGTGCTGGGGCCGTAGGGGGACGGACCCAGTACTTC
few,TRBJ1-5,TRBV4-1,TRBD1,CASSSGRTGANQPQHF,TGCGCCAGCAGCTCTGGGCGGACAGGGGCTAATCAGCCCCAGCATTTT
many,TRBJ2-7,TRBV6-1,TRBD1,CASSEAGTALYEQYF,TGTGCCAGCAGTGAGGCCGGGACAGCACTCTACGAGCAGTACTTC
few,TRBJ2-7,TRBV18,TRBD1,CASSPGQGVEQYF,TGTGCCAGCTCGCCGGGACAGGGTGTCGAGCAGTACTTC
few,TRBJ1-2,TRBV6-5,TRBD1,CASRQGATLNYGYTF,TGTGCCAGTCGACAGGGAGCCACACTCAACTATGGCTACACCTTC
many,TRBJ2-7,TRBV20-1,TRBD2,CSARYRLAGGLLRRYEQYF,TGCAGTGCTAGATATCGACTAGCGGGAGGGCTTCTCCGACGCTACGAGCAGTACTTC
.,TRBJ2-1,TRBV5-4,.,CASSWLGTSSLF,TGTGCCAGCAGCTGGCTGGGTACTAGTAGTCTTTTC
few,TRBJ1-4,TRBV5-1,.,CASSLGGSANEKLFF,TGCGCCAGCAGCTTGGGTGGATCCGCTAATGAAAAACTGTTTTTT
.,TRBJ2-3,TRBV6-6,TRBD2,CASRGIAGGADTQYF,TGTGCCAGCAGGGGGATAGCGGGAGGTGCAGATACGCAGTATTTT
.,TRBJ2-7,TRBV28,.,CASSLTEGQYF,TGTGCCAGCAGCTTAACGGAGGGGCAGTACTTC
few,TRBJ2-6,TRBV5-4,.,CASSLTQGRAGANVLTF,TGTGCCAGCAGCTTAACACAGGGAAGGGCTGGGGCCAACGTCCTGACTTTC
few,TRBJ2-1,TRBV27,TRBD2,CASSLVLAGVNEQFF,TGTGCCAGCAGTTTAGTACTAGCGGGAGTCAATGAGCAGTTCTTC
.,TRBJ1-1,TRBV6-1,.,CASSREGGLNTEAFF,TGTGCCAGCAGCCGGGAGGGGGGGCTGAACACTGAAGCTTTCTTT
few,TRBJ1-6,TRBV4-2,TRBD1,CASSLTGSDSPLHF,TGTGCCAGCAGCCTGACAGGGTCTGATTCACCCCTCCACTTT
.,TRBJ2-7,TRBV13,TRBD2,CASSLSAETSGGMYEQYF,TGTGCCAGCAGCTTATCGGCCGAGACTAGCGGGGGGATGTACGAGCAGTACTTC
few,TRBJ2-2,TRBV6-1,.,CASSATTEATGELFF,TGTGCCAGCAGTGCGACGACAGAAGCCACCGGGGAGCTGTTTTTT
many,TRBJ2-3,TRBV20-1,TRBD1,CSARDRVGTDTQYF,TGCAGTGCTAGGGACAGGGTCGGCACAGATACGCAGTATTTT
.,TRBJ1-6,TRBV7-9,.,CASSLGQPDNSPLHF,TGTGCCAGCAGCTTAGGACAGCCCGATAATTCACCCCTCCACTTT
.,TRBJ2-7,TRBV5-1,TRBD2,CASSRSGEAGSRYEQYF,TGCGCCAGCAGCCGCTCCGGGGAAGCGGGAAGCCGCTACGAGCAGTACTTC
.,TRBJ2-5,TRBV7-2,TRBD2,CASSLRRTSAQETQYF,TGTGCCAGCAGCCTTAGGCGGACTAGCGCCCAAGAGACCCAGTACTTC
many,TRBJ2-7,TRBV29-1,.,CSAGVNEQYF,TGCAGCGCGGGGGTGAACGAGCAGTACTTC
.,TRBJ1-1,TRBV20-1,TRBD1,CSASSLRDRGLADTEAFF,TGCAGTGCTAGTAGCTTACGGGACAGGGGGCTGGCGGACACTGAAGCTTTCTTT
.,TRBJ2-7,TRBV20-1,TRBD2,CSAYSGRSDEQYF,TGCAGTGCCTATAGCGGGAGAAGCGACGAGCAGTACTTC
.,TRBJ1-6,TRBV27,.,CATGQADSPLHF,TGTGCCACCGGACAAGCAGACTCACCCCTCCACTTT
many,TRBJ2-1,TRBV6-2/TRBV6-3,TRBD2,CASSYPRVGGRLAGHNEQFF,TGTGCCAGCAGTTACCCGAGGGTAGGGGGACGGCTAGCGGGACACAATGAGCAGTTCTTC